The present T cell receptor (beta chain) was sequenced within a study of blood T cell repertoires in COVID-19. The data were produced by immunoSEQ multiplex PCR, yet TCRdb's version contains in-frame clones alone and is incomplete. This table holds some 45,000 clones, roughly 80% found once. Germline-derived CDR1 and CDR2 are SNHLY and FYNNEI. J was trimmed by 5 bases and V by 7 bases; bases with no gene match: 10. The CDR3 has 15 residues. The receptor comes from a man in his 70s with acute or convalescent COVID-19. The chain employs TRBV2 and TRBJ2-3; 9 bases are shared with TRBD2. Sequencing input: peripheral blood. The CDR3 here is CASTRRGGAQDTQYF. The CDR3 DNA follows: TGTGCCAGCACGCGGCGCGGGGGGGCTCAAGATACGCAGTATTTT.